This T cell receptor beta chain was recovered during a study of T-cell reconstitution after alpha-beta-depleted transplantation in children. TCRbeta library construction was performed incorporating unique molecular identifiers. In TCRdb, the PCR reads were re-called with MiXCR into one record per CDR3 protein. Of 450,000 to 550,000 distinct CDR3 sequences in the sample, about 10% were seen once. Note on this clonotype: The antigen remains unidentified.

Study-level results: Newly made T cells mostly supplied T-cell counts and diversity one year after transplant. In some patients, recipient T cells and intrathymic progenitors surviving conditioning explained high day-60 diversity.

The sequence derives from a female patient aged 2 to 10 who had a stem cell transplant for aplastic anemia, so the T cells may come from the graft donor. The sample consisted of PBMCs, mostly from graft donor cells, taken 180 days after TCRalphabeta/CD19-depleted stem cell transplant.

The CDR3 region is CAISEGGGNTEAFF. CDR3 nucleotide sequence: TGTGCCATCAGTGAGGGGGGCGGGAACACTGAAGCTTTCTTT. The V gene is TRBV10-3, the J gene TRBJ1-1; D is possibly TRBD1 (6 bases). The length of the CDR3 is 14 residues. The germline V and J ends were trimmed by 2 bases and 1 base, with 8 bases remaining between them. Germline CDR1 and CDR2: ENHRY and SYGVKD.